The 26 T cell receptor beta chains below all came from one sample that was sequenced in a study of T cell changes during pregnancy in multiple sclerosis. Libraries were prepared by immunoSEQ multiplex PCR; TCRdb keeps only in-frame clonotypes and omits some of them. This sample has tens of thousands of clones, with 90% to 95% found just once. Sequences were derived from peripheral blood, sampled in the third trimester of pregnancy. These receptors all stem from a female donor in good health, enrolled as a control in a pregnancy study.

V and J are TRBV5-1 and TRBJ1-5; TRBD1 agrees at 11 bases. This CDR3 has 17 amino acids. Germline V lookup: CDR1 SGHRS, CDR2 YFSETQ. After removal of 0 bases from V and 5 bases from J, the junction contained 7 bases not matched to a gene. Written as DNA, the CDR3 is TGCGCCAGCAGCTTGGGCCCGGGACAGGGGGACGATCAGCCCCAGCATTTT. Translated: CASSLGPGQGDDQPQHF.

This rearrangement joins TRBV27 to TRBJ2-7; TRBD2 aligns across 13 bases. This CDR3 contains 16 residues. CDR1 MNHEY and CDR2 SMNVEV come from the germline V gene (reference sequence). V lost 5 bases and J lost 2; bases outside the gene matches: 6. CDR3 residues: CASSPYGLAGAYEQYF. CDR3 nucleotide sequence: TGTGCCAGCAGTCCCTATGGACTAGCGGGGGCCTACGAGCAGTACTTC.

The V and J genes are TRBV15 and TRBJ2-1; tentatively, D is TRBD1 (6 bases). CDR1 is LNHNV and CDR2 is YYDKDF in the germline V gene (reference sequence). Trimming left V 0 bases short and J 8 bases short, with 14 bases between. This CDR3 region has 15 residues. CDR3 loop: CATSRDPQGTHEQFF. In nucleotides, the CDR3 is TGTGCCACCAGCAGAGACCCGCAGGGGACCCATGAGCAGTTCTTC.

CDR3 region: CASSPEGRGNQPQHF. The CDR3 DNA follows: TGTGCCAGCTCACCCGAGGGGAGGGGCAATCAGCCCCAGCATTTT. J is TRBJ1-5 and V is TRBV18; tentatively, D is TRBD1 (5 bases). The CDR3 has 15 residues. Deletions cut 3 bases from V and 2 bases from J, with 11 bases between. Per the germline V gene, CDR1 is KGHSH and CDR2 is LQKENI.

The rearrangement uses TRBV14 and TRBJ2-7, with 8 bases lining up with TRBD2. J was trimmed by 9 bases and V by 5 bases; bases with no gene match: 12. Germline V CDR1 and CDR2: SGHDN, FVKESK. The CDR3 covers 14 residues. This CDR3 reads CASSASLVLAGQYF. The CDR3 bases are TGTGCCAGCAGCGCGTCTCTGGTCCTAGCGGGGCAGTACTTC.

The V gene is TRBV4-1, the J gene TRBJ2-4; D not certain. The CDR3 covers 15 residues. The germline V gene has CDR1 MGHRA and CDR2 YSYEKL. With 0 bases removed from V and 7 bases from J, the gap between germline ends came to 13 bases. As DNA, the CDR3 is TGCGCCAGCAGCCAAGATTCCCCTTTCGGGAACATTCAGTACTTC. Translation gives CASSQDSPFGNIQYF.

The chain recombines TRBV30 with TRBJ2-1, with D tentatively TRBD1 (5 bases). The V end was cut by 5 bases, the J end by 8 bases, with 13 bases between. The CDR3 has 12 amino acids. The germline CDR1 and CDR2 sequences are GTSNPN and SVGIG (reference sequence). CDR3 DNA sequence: TGTGCCTGGGCTTTAGGACAATATGAGCAGTTCTTC. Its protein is CAWALGQYEQFF.

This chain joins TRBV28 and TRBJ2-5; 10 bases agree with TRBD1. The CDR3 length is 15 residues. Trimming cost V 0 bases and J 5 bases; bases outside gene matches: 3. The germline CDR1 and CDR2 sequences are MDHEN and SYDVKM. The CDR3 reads CASSLWTGGRETQYF. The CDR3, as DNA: TGTGCCAGCAGTTTATGGACAGGGGGCCGGGAGACCCAGTACTTC.

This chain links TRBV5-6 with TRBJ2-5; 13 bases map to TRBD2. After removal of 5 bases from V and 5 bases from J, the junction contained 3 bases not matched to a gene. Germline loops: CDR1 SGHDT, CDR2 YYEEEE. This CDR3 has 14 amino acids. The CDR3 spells CASRPTSGGETQYF. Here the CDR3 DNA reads TGTGCCAGCAGGCCGACTAGCGGGGGGGAGACCCAGTACTTC.

The CDR3 DNA reads as TGTGCCAGCAGCCCTGGGACAGGGAGTGGCAATGAGCAGTTCTTC. Protein product: CASSPGTGSGNEQFF. The V and J genes are TRBV9 and TRBJ2-1; 9 bases line up with TRBD1. Germline trimming cut 4 bases from V and 6 bases from J; bases unmatched to any gene: 8. In germline, CDR1 is SGDLS, CDR2 YYNGEE. The CDR3 extends over 15 amino acids. Full variable domain (rest looked up from reference TRBV9 and TRBJ2-1): DSGVTQTPKHLITATGQRVTLRCSPRSGDLSVYWYQQSLDQGLQFLIQYYNGEERAKGNILERFSAQQFPDLHSELNLSSLELGDSALYFCASSPGTGSGNEQFFGPGTRLTVL.

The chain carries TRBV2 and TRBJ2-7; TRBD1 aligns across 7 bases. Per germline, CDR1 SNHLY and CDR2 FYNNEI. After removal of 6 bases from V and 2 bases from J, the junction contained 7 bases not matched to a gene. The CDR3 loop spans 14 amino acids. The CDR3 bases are TGTGCCAGCAGACGACAGGGCCCGACCTACGAGCAGTACTTC. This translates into CASRRQGPTYEQYF. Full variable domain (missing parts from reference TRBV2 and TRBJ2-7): EPEVTQTPSHQVTQMGQEVILRCVPISNHLYFYWYRQILGQKVEFLVSFYNNEISEKSEIFDDQFSVERPDGSNFTLKIRSTKLEDSAMYFCASRRQGPTYEQYFGPGTRLTVT.

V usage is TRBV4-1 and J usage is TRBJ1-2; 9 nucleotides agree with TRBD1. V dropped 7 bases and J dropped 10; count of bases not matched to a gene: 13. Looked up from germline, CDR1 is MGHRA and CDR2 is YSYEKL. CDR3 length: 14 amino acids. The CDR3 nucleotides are TGCGCCAGCACCCCTGTGGGACAGGGAGGGACCTACACCTTC. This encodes CASTPVGQGGTYTF.

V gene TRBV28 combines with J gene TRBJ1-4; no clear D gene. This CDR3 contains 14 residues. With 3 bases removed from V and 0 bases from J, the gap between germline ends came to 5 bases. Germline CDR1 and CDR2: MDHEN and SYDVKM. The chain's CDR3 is CASSFSATNEKLFF. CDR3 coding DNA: TGTGCCAGCAGTTTCTCTGCAACTAATGAAAAACTGTTTTTT. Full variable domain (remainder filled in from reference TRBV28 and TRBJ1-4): DVKVTQSSRYLVKRTGEKVFLECVQDMDHENMFWYRQDPGLGLRLIYFSYDVKMKEKGDIPEGYSVSREKKERFSLILESASTNQTSMYLCASSFSATNEKLFFGSGTQLSVL.

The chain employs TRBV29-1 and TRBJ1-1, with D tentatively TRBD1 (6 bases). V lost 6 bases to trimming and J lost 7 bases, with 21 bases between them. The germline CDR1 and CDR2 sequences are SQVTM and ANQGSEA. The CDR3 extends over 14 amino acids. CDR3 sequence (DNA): TGCAGCGTCCTACCCCAGGGGCGATTGGGTGAAGCTTTCTTT. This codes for CSVLPQGRLGEAFF.

In DNA, the CDR3 is TGCGCCAGCAGCCAAGGAGTTGGAACAGCGGGAGAGACCCAGTACTTC. It translates to CASSQGVGTAGETQYF. The J gene is TRBJ2-5, the V gene TRBV4-1, with D possibly being TRBD2 (6 bases). The CDR3 extends over 16 amino acids. In germline, CDR1 is MGHRA, CDR2 YSYEKL. V was clipped by 1 base and J by 4 bases, with 16 bases between them.

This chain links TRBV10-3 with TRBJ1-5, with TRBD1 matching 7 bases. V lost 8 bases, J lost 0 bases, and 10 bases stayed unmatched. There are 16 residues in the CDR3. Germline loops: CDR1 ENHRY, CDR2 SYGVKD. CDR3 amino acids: CAIVSRDSYSNQPQHF. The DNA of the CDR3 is TGTGCCATCGTTTCTCGGGACAGTTATAGCAATCAGCCCCAGCATTTT.

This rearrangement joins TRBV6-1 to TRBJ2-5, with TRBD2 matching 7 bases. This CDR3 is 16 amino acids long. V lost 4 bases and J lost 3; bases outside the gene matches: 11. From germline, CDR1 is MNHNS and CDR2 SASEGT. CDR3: CASSGIGRAGEETQYF. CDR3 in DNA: TGTGCCAGCAGTGGCATAGGTAGGGCGGGGGAAGAGACCCAGTACTTC.

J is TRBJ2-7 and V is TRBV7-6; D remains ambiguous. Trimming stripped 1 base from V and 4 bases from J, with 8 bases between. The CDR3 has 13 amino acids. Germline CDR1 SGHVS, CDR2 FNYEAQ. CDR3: CASSLDPVYEQYF. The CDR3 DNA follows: TGTGCCAGCAGCTTAGACCCAGTGTACGAGCAGTACTTC.

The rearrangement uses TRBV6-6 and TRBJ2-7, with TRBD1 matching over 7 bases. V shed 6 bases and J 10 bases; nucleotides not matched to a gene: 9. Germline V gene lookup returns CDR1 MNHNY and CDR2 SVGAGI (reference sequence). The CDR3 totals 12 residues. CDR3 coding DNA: TGTGCCAGCAGCCCTTACAGGGGAACCCAGTACTTC. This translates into CASSPYRGTQYF.

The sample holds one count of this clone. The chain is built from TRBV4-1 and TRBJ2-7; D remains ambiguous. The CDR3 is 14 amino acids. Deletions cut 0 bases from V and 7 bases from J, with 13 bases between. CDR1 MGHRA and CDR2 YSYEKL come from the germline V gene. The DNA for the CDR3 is TGCGCCAGCAGCCAAGATAGAAGAGCCAAGGAGCAGTACTTC. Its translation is CASSQDRRAKEQYF.

CDR3 protein: CASSSRVAALSTDTQYF. The DNA of the CDR3 is TGCGCCAGCAGCTCCCGGGTAGCGGCCCTTAGCACAGATACGCAGTATTTT. V usage is TRBV5-1 and J usage is TRBJ2-3; tentative D call: TRBD2 (6 bases). Germline values: CDR1 SGHRS, CDR2 YFSETQ. Trimming cost V 3 bases and J 0 bases, with 17 bases left between them. The CDR3 loop spans 17 amino acids.

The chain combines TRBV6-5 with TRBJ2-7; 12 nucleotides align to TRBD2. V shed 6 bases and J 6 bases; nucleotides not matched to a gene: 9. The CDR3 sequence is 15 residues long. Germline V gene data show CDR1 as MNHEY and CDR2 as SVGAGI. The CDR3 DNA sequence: TGTGCCAGCAGGCCCTCGGCTAGCGGGAGGGGCGAGCAGTACTTC. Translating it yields CASRPSASGRGEQYF.

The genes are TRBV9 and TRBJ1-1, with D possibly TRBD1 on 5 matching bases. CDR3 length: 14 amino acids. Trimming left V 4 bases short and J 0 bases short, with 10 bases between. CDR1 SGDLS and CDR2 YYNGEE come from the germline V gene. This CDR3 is CASSIQGMNTEAFF. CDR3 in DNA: TGTGCCAGCAGCATTCAGGGTATGAACACTGAAGCTTTCTTT.

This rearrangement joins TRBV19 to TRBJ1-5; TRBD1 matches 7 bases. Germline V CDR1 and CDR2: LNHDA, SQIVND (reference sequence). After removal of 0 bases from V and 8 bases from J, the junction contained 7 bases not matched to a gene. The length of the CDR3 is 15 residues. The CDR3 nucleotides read TGTGCCAGTAGTATAGATCAGGGGGTCACGGAGCCCCAGCATTTT. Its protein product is CASSIDQGVTEPQHF.

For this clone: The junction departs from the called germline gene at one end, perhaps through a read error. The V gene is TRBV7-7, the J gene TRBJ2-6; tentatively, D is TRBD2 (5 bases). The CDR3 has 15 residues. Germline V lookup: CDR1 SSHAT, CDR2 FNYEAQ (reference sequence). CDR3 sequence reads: CASSPDYSGANVLTF. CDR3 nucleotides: TGTGCTAGCAGCCCAGACTACTCTGGGGCCAACGTCCTGACTTTC.

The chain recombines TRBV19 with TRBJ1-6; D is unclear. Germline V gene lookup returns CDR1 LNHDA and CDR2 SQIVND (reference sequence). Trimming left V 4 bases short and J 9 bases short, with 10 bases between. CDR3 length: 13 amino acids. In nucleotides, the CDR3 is TGTGCCAGTAGTAATTCCCAGATTTCACCCCTCCACTTT. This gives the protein CASSNSQISPLHF.